This entry concerns a single T cell receptor beta chain. This clone's antigen is unknown. Base qualities were left out, and no much larger clone turns up one base away. These data originate in a study of yellow fever vaccine responses in identical twins (dated by TCRdb to between 2018 and 2020). About the study as a whole: The study precisely tracked vaccine-responding T cell clones in identical twins.

Taken from cysteine to phenylalanine, the CDR3 has 14 residues. CDR3 DNA is the only sequence kept; it has 42 bases, read in frame from the first base. After removal of 5 bases from V and 4 bases from J, the junction retains 3 bases not matched to a gene. Sequences DFQATT (CDR1) and SNEGSKA (CDR2) are obtained from the germline V gene (reference sequence). Results and caveats for the whole study, not just this receptor: According to the authors, the vaccine-induced T cell response in identical twins seemed to be partly convergent and partly specific to each individual.

Library preparation was by RT-PCR. The data were produced on an Illumina HiSeq 2500. TCRdb applied fastp at Q25 and MiXCR to the public reads, then kept only in-frame beta chains. Identical CDR3 proteins give one entry, which carries the most common genes and DNA. The sample yields about 34,000 distinct CDR3 sequences; about three fifths were counted once. The ten biggest clones cover about 4.5% of the sample. This sequence was found in a woman under 30 who received the yellow fever vaccine. Donor details come from another sample of the same person, matched by shared clones. This sequence uses TRBV20-1 and TRBJ2-5, with 14 central nucleotides matching TRBD2. The starting material was T cells from blood (PBMCs), unsorted or a sorted subset (not recorded which), obtained before or after yellow fever vaccination (not recorded which). The DNA reads as follows: TGCAGTGCTGGGACTAGCGGGAGATCAGAGACCCAGTACTTC. Its amino acids are CSAGTSGRSETQYF.